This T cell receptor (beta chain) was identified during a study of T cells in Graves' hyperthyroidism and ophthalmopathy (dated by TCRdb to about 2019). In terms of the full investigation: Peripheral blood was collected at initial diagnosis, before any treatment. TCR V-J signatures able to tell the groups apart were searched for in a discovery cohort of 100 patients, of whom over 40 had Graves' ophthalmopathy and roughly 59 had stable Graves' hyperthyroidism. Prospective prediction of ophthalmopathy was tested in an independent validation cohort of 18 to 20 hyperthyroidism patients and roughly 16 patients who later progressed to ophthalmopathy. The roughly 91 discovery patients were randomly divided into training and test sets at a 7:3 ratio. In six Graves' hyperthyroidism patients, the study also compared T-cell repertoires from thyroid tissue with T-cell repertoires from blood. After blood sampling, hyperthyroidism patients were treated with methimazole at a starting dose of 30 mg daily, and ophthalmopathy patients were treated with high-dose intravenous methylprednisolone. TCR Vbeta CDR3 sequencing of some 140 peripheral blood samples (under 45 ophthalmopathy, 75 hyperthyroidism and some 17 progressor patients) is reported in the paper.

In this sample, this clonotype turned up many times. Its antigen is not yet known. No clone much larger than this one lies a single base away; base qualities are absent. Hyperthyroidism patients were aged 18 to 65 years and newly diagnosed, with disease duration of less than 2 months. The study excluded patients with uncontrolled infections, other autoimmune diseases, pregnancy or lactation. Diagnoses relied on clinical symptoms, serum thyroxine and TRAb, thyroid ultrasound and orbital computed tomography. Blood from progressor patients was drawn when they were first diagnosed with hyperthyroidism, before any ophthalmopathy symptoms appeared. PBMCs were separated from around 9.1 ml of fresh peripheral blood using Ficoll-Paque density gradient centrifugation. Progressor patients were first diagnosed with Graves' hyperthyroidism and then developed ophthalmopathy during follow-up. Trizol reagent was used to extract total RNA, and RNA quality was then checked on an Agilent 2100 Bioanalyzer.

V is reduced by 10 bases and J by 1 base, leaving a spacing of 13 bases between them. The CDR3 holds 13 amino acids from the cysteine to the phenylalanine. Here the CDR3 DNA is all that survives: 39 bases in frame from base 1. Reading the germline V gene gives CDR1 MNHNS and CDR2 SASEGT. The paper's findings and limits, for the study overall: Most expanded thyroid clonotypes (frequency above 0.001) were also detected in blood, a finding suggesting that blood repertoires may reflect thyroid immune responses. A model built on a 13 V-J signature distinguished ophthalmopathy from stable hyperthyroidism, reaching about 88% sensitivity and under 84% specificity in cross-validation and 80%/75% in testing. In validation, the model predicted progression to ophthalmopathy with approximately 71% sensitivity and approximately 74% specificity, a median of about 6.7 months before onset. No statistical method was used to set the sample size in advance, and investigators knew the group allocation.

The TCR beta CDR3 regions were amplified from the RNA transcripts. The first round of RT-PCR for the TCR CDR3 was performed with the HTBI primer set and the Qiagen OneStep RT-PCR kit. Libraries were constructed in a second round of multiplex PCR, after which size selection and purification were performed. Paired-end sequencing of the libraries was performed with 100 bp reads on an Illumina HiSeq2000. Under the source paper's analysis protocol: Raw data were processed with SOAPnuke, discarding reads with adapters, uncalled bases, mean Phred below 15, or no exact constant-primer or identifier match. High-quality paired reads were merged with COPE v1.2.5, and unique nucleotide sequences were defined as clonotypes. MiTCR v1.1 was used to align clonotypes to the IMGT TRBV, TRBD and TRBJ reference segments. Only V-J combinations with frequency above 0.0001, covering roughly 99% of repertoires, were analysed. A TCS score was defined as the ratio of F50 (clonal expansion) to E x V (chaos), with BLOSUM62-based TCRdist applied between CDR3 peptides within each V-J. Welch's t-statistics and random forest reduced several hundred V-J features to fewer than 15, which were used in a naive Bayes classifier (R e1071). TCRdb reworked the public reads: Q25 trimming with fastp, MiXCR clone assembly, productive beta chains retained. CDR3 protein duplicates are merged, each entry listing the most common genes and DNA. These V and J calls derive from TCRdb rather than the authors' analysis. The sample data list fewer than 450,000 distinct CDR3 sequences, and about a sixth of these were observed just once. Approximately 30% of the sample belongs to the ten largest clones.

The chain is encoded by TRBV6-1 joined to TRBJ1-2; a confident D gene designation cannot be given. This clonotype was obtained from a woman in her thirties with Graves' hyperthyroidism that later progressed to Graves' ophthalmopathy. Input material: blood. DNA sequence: TGTGCCACCACGGCCCGCGATAACTATGGCTACACCTTC. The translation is CATTARDNYGYTF.